What follows are 16 T cell receptor beta chains derived from one specimen sequenced in a study of post-analysis software for immune sequencing data. General observations from the study: Elevated frequency relative to controls characterized about 5 TRBV segments in patients, TRBV5-6, TRBV5-1 and TRBV20-1 among them.

Included in the TCR beta cDNA libraries were unique molecular identifiers. From the PCR reads, TCRdb called clonotypes with MiXCR, one entry per CDR3 protein. Of more than 500,000 distinct CDR3 sequences listed, 34% were seen once; the top ten hold around 5.9%. These receptors lack a known antigen. Sequenced: blood. The origin of the receptors is a girl aged 2-17 years with multiple sclerosis.

This clonotype was seen only a few times. This sequence joins TRBV5-5 and TRBJ2-3; perhaps TRBD2 as D (5 bases). CDR3 length equals 16 residues. The V end lost 0 bases, the J end lost 2 bases, and 13 bases lay between the germline ends. The germline CDR1 and CDR2 sequences are SGHKS and YYEKEE (reference sequence). The CDR3 region has the DNA TGTGCCAGCAGCTTGGACGCGGGTCAAGCCACAGATACGCAGTATTTT. Amino acids: CASSLDAGQATDTQYF.

The chain combines TRBV6-5 with TRBJ1-1, with TRBD1 as a possible D gene (5 bases). Germline values: CDR1 MNHEY, CDR2 SVGAGI. The germline V and J ends were trimmed by 3 bases and 11 bases, with 13 bases remaining between them. The CDR3 totals 12 residues. In nucleotides, the CDR3 is TGTGCCAGCAGTTATTCCAGGGAGGAGGCTTTCTTT. It yields the protein CASSYSREEAFF.

The CDR3 loop is CSALRTGEKETQYF. The CDR3 coding sequence is TGCAGTGCCCTCCGGACAGGGGAAAAAGAGACCCAGTACTTC. The V call is TRBV20-1, the J call TRBJ2-5, with TRBD1 matching over 9 bases. V trimming: 6 bases; J trimming: 3 bases; junction bases outside the gene matches: 8. Germline assignment: CDR1 DFQATT and CDR2 SNEGSKA (reference sequence). The CDR3 loop spans 14 amino acids.

This clonotype was observed once. The V gene is TRBV7-7, the J gene TRBJ2-2, with D hard to call. V lost 3 bases, J lost 2 bases, and 13 bases lay in between. The CDR3 sequence is 16 residues long. Germline loops: CDR1 SSHAT, CDR2 FNYEAQ (reference sequence). The CDR3 region is CASSFTGPSNTGELFF. CDR3 DNA: TGTGCCAGCAGCTTCACCGGGCCTTCAAACACCGGGGAGCTGTTTTTT. The whole variable domain, filled in from reference TRBV7-7 and TRBJ2-2, reads GAGVSQSPRYKVTKRGQDVTLRCDPISSHATLYWYQQALGQGPEFLTYFNYEAQPDKSGLPSDRFSAERPEGSISTLTIQRTEQRDSAMYRCASSFTGPSNTGELFFGEGSRLTVL.

Of note for this clonotype: A read error may explain this, as a much larger clone is one base away. Here the CDR3 DNA reads TGCAGTGCAACCGGGACAGGACCTTCGGATACGCAGTATTTT. This translates into CSATGTGPSDTQYF. The genes are TRBV20-1 and TRBJ2-3; 8 positions agree with TRBD1. This CDR3 is built from 14 residues. V gave up 6 bases and J gave up 6 bases; unmatched junction bases: 11. Germline V gene lookup returns CDR1 DFQATT and CDR2 SNEGSKA (reference sequence).

CDR3 sequence: CASSVFKDGASYNEQFF. The CDR3 DNA is TGTGCCAGCAGTGTGTTCAAGGACGGCGCCTCCTACAATGAGCAGTTCTTC. The V gene is TRBV6-1, the J gene TRBJ2-1, with D uncertain. Trimming shortened V by 4 bases and J by 0 bases, and 16 bases separated the two germline ends. The V gene's germline CDR1 is MNHNS and CDR2 SASEGT. This CDR3 region has 17 residues.

The chain recombines TRBV29-1 with TRBJ1-1; a weak D match, TRBD1 (5 bases). V gave up 2 bases and J gave up 6 bases, with 13 bases separating them. Per germline, CDR1 SQVTM and CDR2 ANQGSEA. This CDR3 is 13 amino acids long. CDR3 region: CSVEPRQHAEAFF. CDR3 DNA: TGCAGCGTTGAACCTCGACAGCACGCTGAAGCTTTCTTT.

As regards this clonotype: One junction end does not reproduce the germline sequence, and a read error may be involved. V usage is TRBV5-1 and J usage is TRBJ2-1, with 8 bases that match TRBD1. Germline V gene lookup returns CDR1 SGHRS and CDR2 YFSETQ. This CDR3 is 15 amino acids long. The CDR3 region is CASSQTTGVGNVQFF. The CDR3 region has the DNA TGCGCCAGCAGCCAAACGACAGGGGTGGGGAATGTGCAGTTCTTC.

The chain combines TRBV3-1 with TRBJ2-5; 10 bases fit TRBD1. The trim removed 2 bases at V and 1 base at J, leaving 7 bases unmatched. The CDR3 runs to 17 residues. Germline V gene data show CDR1 as LGHDT and CDR2 as YNNKEL (reference sequence). CDR3 in DNA: TGTGCCAGCAGCCAAAGACCGGGACAGGGGACCCAAGAGACCCAGTACTTC. Amino acid sequence: CASSQRPGQGTQETQYF.

The chain has TRBV20-1 and TRBJ1-5; D is uncertain. The CDR3 runs 13 residues. Germline values: CDR1 DFQATT, CDR2 SNEGSKA (reference sequence). V lost 0 bases to trimming and J lost 6 bases, with 9 bases between them. The CDR3 nucleotides read TGCAGTGCTAGAGAGGGATGGGGTCAGCCCCAGCATTTT. This encodes CSAREGWGQPQHF.

V is TRBV12-3 or TRBV12-4 and J is TRBJ1-6; D perhaps matches TRBD1 (5 bases). V gave up 4 bases and J gave up 14 bases, with 9 bases separating them. The CDR3 totals 11 residues. CDR3 protein: CASSSRDSLHF. CDR3 bases: TGTGCCAGCAGTTCCAGGGATTCCCTCCACTTT.

The V gene is TRBV5-1, the J gene TRBJ2-7, with 11 bases lining up with TRBD2. V shed 1 base and J 5 bases; nucleotides not matched to a gene: 17. The CDR3 totals 19 residues. Germline V gene lookup returns CDR1 SGHRS and CDR2 YFSETQ. The CDR3 region is CASSLSLAGGGIPINEQYF. CDR3 sequence (DNA): TGCGCCAGCAGCTTGTCGCTAGCGGGAGGAGGTATCCCTATCAACGAGCAGTACTTC.

As concerns this clonotype: At one end, the junction sequence differs from germline, possibly due to a read error. V and J are TRBV5-1 and TRBJ1-1; 9 bases agree with TRBD1. The CDR3 extends over 15 amino acids. CDR1 is SGHRS, CDR2 YFSETQ, per germline. CDR3: CASSSRQGVNTEAFF. CDR3 nucleotides: TGTGCCAGCAGCTCCAGACAGGGGGTTAACACTGAAGCTTTCTTT.

The chain has TRBV3-1 and TRBJ2-1; no clear D gene. This CDR3 is built from 13 residues. V gave up 9 bases and J gave up 0 bases, with 9 bases separating them. CDR1 and CDR2 from the germline V gene are LGHDT and YNNKEL (reference sequence). This chain's CDR3 is CASRESSYNEQFF. CDR3 bases: TGTGCCAGTAGGGAAAGCTCCTACAATGAGCAGTTCTTC.

This chain uses TRBV20-1 with TRBJ2-7; 7 positions agree with TRBD2. CDR1 and CDR2 from the germline V gene are DFQATT and SNEGSKA (reference sequence). Unmatched junction bases numbered 9, after V lost 1 base and J lost 6 bases. The CDR3 covers 14 residues. The CDR3 DNA follows: TGCAGTGCTAGAGTGCTAGCGGTGATGGGCGAGCAGTACTTC. As protein: CSARVLAVMGEQYF.

The chain recombines TRBV11-2 with TRBJ2-1; D gene uncertain. Germline V gives CDR1 SGHAT, CDR2 FQNNGV. V lost 0 bases to trimming and J lost 0 bases, with 12 bases between them. The CDR3 has 17 residues. CDR3: CASSLDPIMGSYNEQFF. For the CDR3, the DNA is TGTGCCAGCAGCTTAGATCCGATTATGGGCTCCTACAATGAGCAGTTCTTC. Supplemented by reference TRBV11-2 and TRBJ2-1, the full variable domain reads EAGVAQSPRYKIIEKRQSVAFWCNPISGHATLYWYQQILGQGPKLLIQFQNNGVVDDSQLPKDRFSAERLKGVDSTLKIQPAKLEDSAVYLCASSLDPIMGSYNEQFFGPGTRLTVL.